Presented here are 27 T cell receptor beta chains from one specimen sequenced in a study of CD8 T cells in Susac syndrome. Roughly 0.45 to 1 ug RNA was reverse transcribed with random hexamers. TCRdb re-analysed the immunoSEQ multiplex PCR reads in MiXCR, keeping a single row per CDR3 protein. This table has 150,000 to 200,000 distinct CDR3 sequences, about 94% appearing once. The sequenced material came from CD4+ T cells from PBMCs. The receptors were gathered from a human donor in good health.

This chain connects TRBV20-1 to TRBJ2-6, with D hard to call. The CDR3 runs to 15 residues. Trimming stripped 0 bases from V and 0 bases from J, with 6 bases between. Germline V gene sequence: CDR1 DFQATT, CDR2 SNEGSKA (reference sequence). CDR3 bases: TGCAGTGCTAGAGAGGCGAACTCTGGGGCCAACGTCCTGACTTTC. Its protein is CSAREANSGANVLTF.

The chain carries TRBV29-1 and TRBJ1-5; a possible D gene is TRBD1 (5 bases). The CDR3 runs to 13 residues. Trimming left V 4 bases short and J 2 bases short, with 9 bases between. The germline V gene encodes CDR1 SQVTM and CDR2 ANQGSEA. CDR3 in DNA: TGCAGCGTTGTCTGGGACGGCAATCAGCCCCAGCATTTT. Its protein is CSVVWDGNQPQHF.

The chain recombines TRBV4-2 with TRBJ1-1; D not resolved. The CDR3 loop spans 13 amino acids. Looked up from germline, CDR1 is LGHNA and CDR2 is YNFKEQ. V was trimmed by 3 bases and J by 0 bases, leaving 5 bases between them. Written as DNA, the CDR3 is TGTGCCAGCAGCCACAGCATGAACACTGAAGCTTTCTTT. This sequence encodes CASSHSMNTEAFF.

The chain employs TRBV7-8 and TRBJ2-4; D is perhaps TRBD1 (6 bases). The V end lost 5 bases, the J end lost 0 bases, and 11 bases lay between the germline ends. In germline, CDR1 is SGHVS, CDR2 FQNEAQ. This CDR3 contains 15 residues. The DNA of the CDR3 is TGTGCCAGCAGCGGCCGGACAGTAGCCAAAAACATTCAGTACTTC. Translation gives CASSGRTVAKNIQYF.

The chain combines TRBV30 with TRBJ1-3, with 7 bases aligning to TRBD1. CDR3 length equals 16 residues. Germline V lookup: CDR1 GTSNPN, CDR2 SVGIG (reference sequence). The J segment lost 1 base and the V segment lost 5 bases, leaving 11 bases of the junction unmatched. CDR3 amino acids: CAWALDRRTSGNTIYF. The CDR3, as DNA: TGTGCCTGGGCCCTGGACAGGCGGACGTCTGGAAACACCATATATTTT.

The chain carries TRBV23-1 and TRBJ2-7; possible D gene TRBD2, 6 bases. TRBV23-1 is annotated as an ORF whose role is uncertain. V was clipped by 0 bases and J by 1 base, with 16 bases between them. The length of the CDR3 is 17 residues. CDR3 residues: CASSQSSLLARSYEQYF. CDR3 DNA: TGCGCCAGCAGTCAATCTTCTCTGCTAGCGCGATCCTACGAGCAGTACTTC.

The rearrangement links TRBV18 to TRBJ2-1, with D unresolved. V shed 5 bases and J shed 6 bases, with 11 bases lying between them. The length of the CDR3 is 13 residues. Germline CDR1 KGHSH, CDR2 LQKENI. CDR3 amino acids: CASSIWVLNEQFF. CDR3 bases: TGTGCCAGCTCAATATGGGTGCTCAATGAGCAGTTCTTC.

The genes are TRBV5-4 and TRBJ1-1, with 7 bases identical to TRBD1. This CDR3 region has 15 residues. Germline trimming cut 0 bases from V and 2 bases from J; bases unmatched to any gene: 4. Germline CDR1 SGHNT, CDR2 YYREEE (reference sequence). The CDR3 DNA follows: TGTGCCAGCAGCTTGGCAACAGGGGTCAACACTGAAGCTTTCTTT. It encodes CASSLATGVNTEAFF.

In this sample, this clonotype turned up once. The genes are TRBV29-1 and TRBJ2-3; D is perhaps TRBD2 (5 bases). CDR3 length: 14 residues. The V end was cut by 1 base, the J end by 2 bases, with 10 bases between. CDR1 is SQVTM, CDR2 ANQGSEA, per germline. This CDR3 reads CSVEGRANTDTQYF. CDR3 in DNA: TGCAGCGTTGAAGGGCGGGCTAACACAGATACGCAGTATTTT.

This chain joins TRBV7-9 and TRBJ2-1; the match to TRBD2 covers 12 bases. Germline values: CDR1 SEHNR, CDR2 FQNEAQ (reference sequence). V shed 2 bases and J 6 bases; nucleotides not matched to a gene: 8. The CDR3 has 17 amino acids. CDR3 loop: CASSLRLAGVFSNEQFF. The DNA of the CDR3 is TGTGCCAGCAGCTTAAGACTAGCGGGAGTTTTCAGCAATGAGCAGTTCTTC.

This rearrangement joins TRBV29-1 to TRBJ1-1; 7 nucleotides line up with TRBD1. Germline CDR1 and CDR2: SQVTM and ANQGSEA. With 3 bases clipped from V and 1 base from J, the junction kept 8 bases outside the gene matches. The length of the CDR3 is 15 residues. CDR3 region: CSVDITGAGNTEAFF. CDR3 coding DNA: TGCAGCGTTGATATCACAGGGGCGGGGAACACTGAAGCTTTCTTT.

The V and J genes are TRBV29-1 and TRBJ1-2; D call uncertain. This CDR3 is built from 12 residues. V lost 5 bases to trimming and J lost 4 bases, with 11 bases between them. CDR1 and CDR2 from the germline V gene are SQVTM and ANQGSEA. The CDR3 spells CSVNIGVYGYTF. CDR3 DNA sequence: TGCAGCGTTAACATCGGAGTCTATGGCTACACCTTC. Using reference TRBV29-1 and TRBJ1-2 for the parts outside the CDR3, the full variable domain is SAVISQKPSRDICQRGTSLTIQCQVDSQVTMMFWYRQQPGQSLTLIATANQGSEATYESGFVIDKFPISRPNLTFSTLTVSNMSPEDSSIYLCSVNIGVYGYTFGSGTRLTVV.

The chain couples TRBV5-4 to TRBJ2-5; D possibly matches TRBD1 or TRBD2 (6 bases each). This CDR3 has 14 amino acids. CDR1 is SGHNT, CDR2 YYREEE, per germline (reference sequence). Trimming removed 4 bases from V and 1 base from J, with 11 bases in between. The CDR3 here is CASSGGTFQETQYF. The CDR3 DNA reads TGTGCCAGCAGCGGGGGGACATTCCAAGAGACCCAGTACTTC.

The chain uses TRBV30 and TRBJ1-1; perhaps TRBD1 as D (5 bases). CDR3 length: 16 amino acids. The V end lost 4 bases, the J end lost 0 bases, and 18 bases lay between the germline ends. Germline CDR1 and CDR2: GTSNPN and SVGIG (reference sequence). CDR3 sequence reads: CAWITWRGGVNTEAFF. The CDR3 DNA follows: TGTGCCTGGATAACCTGGAGGGGCGGGGTGAACACTGAAGCTTTCTTT.

The chain recombines TRBV4-3 with TRBJ2-1; TRBD2 aligns across 9 bases. This CDR3 has 15 amino acids. The V and J ends lost 6 bases and 4 bases, in that order; junction bases with no gene match: 7. Germline V CDR1 and CDR2: LGHNA, YSLEER. The CDR3 DNA reads as TGCGCCAGCAGACCGACTAGCGGTTCATACAATGAGCAGTTCTTC. It yields the protein CASRPTSGSYNEQFF.

This chain connects TRBV28 to TRBJ2-2, with D tentatively TRBD1 (5 bases). The germline CDR1 and CDR2 sequences are MDHEN and SYDVKM. Trimming left V 5 bases short and J 6 bases short, with 13 bases between. This CDR3 is built from 14 residues. The CDR3 DNA reads TGTGCCAGCAGTCTGCCCCGCAGGGCCGGGGAGCTGTTTTTT. It yields the protein CASSLPRRAGELFF.

The DNA of the CDR3 is TGCAGCGCCGGGGGCGGGGACCCCCTTCAAGAGACCCAGTACTTC. This codes for CSAGGGDPLQETQYF. The chain has TRBV29-1 and TRBJ2-5; possibly TRBD1 or TRBD2 for D (6 bases each). The CDR3 has 15 amino acids. V dropped 7 bases and J dropped 2 bases, with 20 bases sitting between them. From germline, CDR1 is SQVTM and CDR2 ANQGSEA.

The V call is TRBV15, the J call TRBJ2-4; D gene ambiguous. The V and J ends lost 5 bases and 7 bases respectively, with 12 bases between them. The germline V gene has CDR1 LNHNV and CDR2 YYDKDF (reference sequence). The CDR3 spans 13 residues. This CDR3 reads CATSDLTRNIQYF. In nucleotides, the CDR3 is TGTGCCACCAGCGATCTGACCAGGAACATTCAGTACTTC.

The chain recombines TRBV14 with TRBJ2-1; unclear D gene. This CDR3 has 16 residues. Germline V lookup: CDR1 SGHDN, CDR2 FVKESK. The V and J ends lost 3 bases and 4 bases respectively, with 16 bases between them. The CDR3, as DNA: TGTGCCAGCAGCCAGGACCTCGGAAATCTATACAATGAGCAGTTCTTC. Encoded protein: CASSQDLGNLYNEQFF.

This clonotype was detected once. The chain has TRBV29-1 and TRBJ2-1; TRBD2 matches 13 bases. The CDR3 spans 14 residues. From germline, CDR1 is SQVTM and CDR2 ANQGSEA. The ends lost 5 bases at V and 4 bases at J; junction bases unmatched: 2. CDR3 amino acids: CSVRTSGRYNEQFF. The CDR3, as DNA: TGCAGCGTTCGGACTAGCGGGAGATACAATGAGCAGTTCTTC.

V usage is TRBV6-2 or TRBV6-3 and J usage is TRBJ2-1; 8 nucleotides agree with TRBD2. The trim removed 6 bases at V and 5 bases at J, leaving 12 bases unmatched. The CDR3 length is 16 residues. Looked up from germline, CDR1 is MNHEY and CDR2 is SVGEGT. The CDR3 is CASRGAGLVSNNEQFF. The CDR3 DNA reads TGTGCCAGCAGGGGCGCGGGACTAGTTAGCAACAATGAGCAGTTCTTC.

The chain couples TRBV2 to TRBJ2-7; D remains ambiguous. V dropped 4 bases and J dropped 7 bases, with 8 bases sitting between them. The CDR3 loop spans 11 amino acids. The germline CDR1 and CDR2 sequences are SNHLY and FYNNEI. The CDR3 DNA reads TGTGCCAGCAGTGTGCAAGAAGAGCAGTACTTC. Amino acids: CASSVQEEQYF.

This clonotype showed up just a few times. This chain connects TRBV7-3 to TRBJ1-2; 9 nucleotides match TRBD1. Trimming removed 8 bases from V and 4 bases from J; junction bases left unmatched: 5. The CDR3 consists of 13 residues. The germline V gene has CDR1 SGHTA and CDR2 FQGTGA. CDR3 DNA sequence: TGTGCCAGCTCCTCGGGACAGGGCTATGGCTACACCTTC. Residues: CASSSGQGYGYTF.

The V call is TRBV4-2, the J call TRBJ2-3, with D possibly matching TRBD1 (5 bases). Trimming took off 4 bases at V and 2 bases at J, with 19 bases between the two ends. CDR1 LGHNA and CDR2 YNFKEQ come from the germline V gene. This CDR3 contains 17 residues. The CDR3 region has the DNA TGTGCCAGCAGCCCTTCGCCGGGCGACAGCTTCACAGATACGCAGTATTTT. Protein: CASSPSPGDSFTDTQYF.

The V call is TRBV28, the J call TRBJ2-7, with 10 bases aligning to TRBD1. The CDR3 is 15 amino acids. The V and J ends lost 6 bases and 5 bases, in that order; junction bases with no gene match: 10. Germline assignment: CDR1 MDHEN and CDR2 SYDVKM. The CDR3 region is CASRERDRGTHEQYF. DNA for the CDR3: TGTGCCAGCAGGGAAAGGGACAGGGGAACCCACGAGCAGTACTTC.

This clonotype was seen a single time. This chain's CDR3 is CASSPGGAHQYF. In nucleotides, the CDR3 is TGTGCCAGCAGCCCCGGCGGGGCCCATCAGTACTTC. The chain joins TRBV9 to TRBJ2-4, with TRBD2 as a possible D gene (6 bases). Trimming took off 4 bases at V and 12 bases at J, with 14 bases between the two ends. CDR3 size: 12 residues. In germline, CDR1 is SGDLS, CDR2 YYNGEE.

The chain couples TRBV7-2 to TRBJ2-1, with D perhaps assigned TRBD1 or TRBD2 (6 bases each). CDR1 and CDR2 (germline): SGHTA, FQGNSA. This CDR3 contains 16 residues. Between the trimmed V and J ends, which lost 5 bases and 6 bases, there was a span of 20 bases. CDR3 loop: CASSPTGRLSANEQFF. In DNA form, the CDR3 reads TGTGCCAGCAGCCCCACAGGGAGGCTATCGGCCAATGAGCAGTTCTTC.